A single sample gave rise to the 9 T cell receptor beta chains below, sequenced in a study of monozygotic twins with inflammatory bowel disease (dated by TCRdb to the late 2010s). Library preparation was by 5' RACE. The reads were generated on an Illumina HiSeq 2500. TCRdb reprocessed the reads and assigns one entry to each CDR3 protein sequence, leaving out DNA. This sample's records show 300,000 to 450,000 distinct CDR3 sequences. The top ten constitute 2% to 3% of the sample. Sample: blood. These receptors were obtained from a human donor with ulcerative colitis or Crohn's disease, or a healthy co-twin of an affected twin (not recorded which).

The CDR3 here is CASSHPTSGGANEQFF. This chain connects TRBV3-1 to TRBJ2-1; TCRdb's assignment of TRBD2 cannot be checked, as there is no DNA. Germline CDR1 LGHDT, CDR2 YNNKEL (reference sequence). The CDR3 runs 16 residues.

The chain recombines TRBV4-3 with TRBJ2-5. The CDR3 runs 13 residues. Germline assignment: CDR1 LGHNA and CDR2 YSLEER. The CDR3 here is CASSQASQETQYF.

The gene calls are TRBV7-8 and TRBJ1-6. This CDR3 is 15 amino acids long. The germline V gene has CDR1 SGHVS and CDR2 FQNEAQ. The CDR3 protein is CASSLDRSYNSPLHF.

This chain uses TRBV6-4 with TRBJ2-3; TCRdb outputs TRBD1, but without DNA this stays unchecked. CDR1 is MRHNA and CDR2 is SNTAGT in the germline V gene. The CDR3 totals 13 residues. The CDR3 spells CASSDQGSDTQYF.

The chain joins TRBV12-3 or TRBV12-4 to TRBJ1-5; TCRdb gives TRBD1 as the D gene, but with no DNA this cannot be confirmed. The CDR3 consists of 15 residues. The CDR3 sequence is CASSLSAGRNQPQHF.

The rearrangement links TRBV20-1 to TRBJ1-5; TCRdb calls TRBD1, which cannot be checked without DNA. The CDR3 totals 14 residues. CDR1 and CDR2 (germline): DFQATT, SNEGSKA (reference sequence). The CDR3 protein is CSAPTGVSNQPQHF.

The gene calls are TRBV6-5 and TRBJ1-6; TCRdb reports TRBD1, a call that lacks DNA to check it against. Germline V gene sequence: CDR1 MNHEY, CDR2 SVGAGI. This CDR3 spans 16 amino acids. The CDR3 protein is CASSFTQVTSNSPLHF.

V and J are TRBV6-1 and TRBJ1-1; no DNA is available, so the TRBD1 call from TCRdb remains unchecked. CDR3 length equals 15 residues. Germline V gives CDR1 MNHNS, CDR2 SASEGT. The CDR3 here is CASSPQGARGTEAFF.

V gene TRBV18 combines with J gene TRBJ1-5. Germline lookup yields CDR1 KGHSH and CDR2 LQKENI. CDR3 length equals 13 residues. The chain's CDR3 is CASSPGEGQPQHF.